This T cell receptor (beta chain) was recorded in a study of blood T cell repertoires in COVID-19. As for the study in general: COVID-19 samples collected from the United States, Italy and Spain covered acute and convalescent phases. From T cells, B-cell-depleted T cells, or PBMCs came the material, which was cDNA or gDNA.

The CDR3 sequence is 13 residues long. V lost 3 bases to trimming and J lost 2 bases, with 7 bases between them. Germline V CDR1 and CDR2: LNHDA, SQIVND (reference sequence). To note about this clone: This specimen includes other DNA sequences encoding the same CDR3.

Study processing details: It was from reference gene primer amplification that nucleated cell counts were estimated. Only in-frame clones appear in the TCRdb table, and some are missing; sequencing was by immunoSEQ multiplex PCR. That table gives V, J and clone size, and the DNA gave D and trimming. The table includes about 120,000 clones, roughly 87% detected once. Sequencing was carried out using peripheral blood. This chain links TRBV19 with TRBJ1-1; D call uncertain. The TCR originated in an elderly man with acute or convalescent COVID-19. As DNA, the CDR3 is TGTGCCAGTAGTATCAACAGCAACACTGAAGCTTTCTTT. Translated: CASSINSNTEAFF.